These T cell receptor beta chains were read from a single sample in a study of T-cell reconstitution after alpha-beta-depleted transplantation in children. Using its own MiXCR run on the PCR reads, TCRdb lists one record per CDR3 protein. This table holds more than 450,000 distinct CDR3 sequences, about 18% found once. The source was PBMCs from the stem cell graft donor, collected from the stem cell graft. These receptors all stem from a human donor who donated a stem cell graft to a child with acute lymphoblastic leukemia. CDR3s include the opening cysteine and the closing phenylalanine or tryptophan. A D gene is named only where the DNA matches it firmly. Not every row has a clone size; where given, it reads once, few, many or a size class.

CDR3 protein: CASRGGPEKLFF; CDR3 DNA: TGTGCCAGCAGAGGGGGACCCGAAAAACTGTTTTTT; V gene: TRBV7-9; J gene: TRBJ1-4; D gene: .; clone size: few
CDR3 protein: CASSFFLAGEELYNEQFF; CDR3 DNA: TGCGCCAGCAGTTTCTTTCTAGCGGGAGAAGAACTTTACAATGAGCAGTTCTTC; V gene: TRBV5-1; J gene: TRBJ2-1; D gene: TRBD2; clone size: few
CDR3 protein: CASSSGTSPNEQFF; CDR3 DNA: TGCGCCAGCAGCTCGGGGACTAGCCCAAATGAGCAGTTCTTC; V gene: TRBV5-1; J gene: TRBJ2-1; D gene: TRBD2; clone size: many
CDR3 protein: CASSSVGEGNTEAFF; CDR3 DNA: TGTGCCAGCAGCTCAGTAGGGGAGGGGAACACTGAAGCTTTCTTT; V gene: TRBV7-9; J gene: TRBJ1-1; D gene: .; clone size: few
CDR3 protein: CASSFGPRASPLHF; CDR3 DNA: TGTGCCAGCAGCTTCGGCCCAAGAGCCTCACCCCTCCACTTT; V gene: TRBV13; J gene: TRBJ1-6; D gene: .; clone size: .
CDR3 protein: CASSVARGQGGYTF; CDR3 DNA: TGTGCCAGCAGCGTAGCCAGGGGGCAAGGTGGCTACACCTTC; V gene: TRBV9; J gene: TRBJ1-2; D gene: TRBD1; clone size: .
CDR3 protein: CASSLEGVTNTEAFF; CDR3 DNA: TGTGCCAGCAGCTTAGAAGGGGTCACCAACACTGAAGCTTTCTTT; V gene: TRBV7-9; J gene: TRBJ1-1; D gene: .; clone size: .
CDR3 protein: CASSLVYGGGGLRETQYF; CDR3 DNA: TGTGCCAGCAGCTTAGTTTACGGTGGGGGGGGATTACGTGAGACCCAGTACTTC; V gene: TRBV11-2; J gene: TRBJ2-5; D gene: TRBD2; clone size: few
CDR3 protein: CATSEGTSGKNTDTQYF; CDR3 DNA: TGTGCCACCAGTGAGGGGACTAGCGGGAAAAACACAGATACGCAGTATTTT; V gene: TRBV24-1; J gene: TRBJ2-3; D gene: TRBD2; clone size: few
CDR3 protein: CASSLALAGVGAETQYF; CDR3 DNA: TGTGCCAGCAGTTTAGCCCTAGCGGGAGTCGGGGCTGAGACCCAGTACTTC; V gene: TRBV12-3/TRBV12-4; J gene: TRBJ2-5; D gene: TRBD2; clone size: .
CDR3 protein: CSVVGLAGSYNEQFF; CDR3 DNA: TGCAGCGTTGTAGGGCTAGCGGGCTCCTACAATGAGCAGTTCTTC; V gene: TRBV29-1; J gene: TRBJ2-1; D gene: TRBD2; clone size: .
CDR3 protein: CASSFDRGRENYGYTF; CDR3 DNA: TGTGCCAGCAGCTTCGACAGGGGGCGTGAGAACTATGGCTACACCTTC; V gene: TRBV5-6; J gene: TRBJ1-2; D gene: TRBD1; clone size: few
CDR3 protein: CASSLDPLYSGANVLTF; CDR3 DNA: TGCGCCAGCAGCTTGGATCCCCTGTACTCTGGGGCCAACGTCCTGACTTTC; V gene: TRBV5-1; J gene: TRBJ2-6; D gene: .; clone size: .
CDR3 protein: CSARDRGWSSYEQYF; CDR3 DNA: TGCAGTGCTAGAGATCGGGGGTGGAGCTCCTACGAGCAGTACTTC; V gene: TRBV20-1; J gene: TRBJ2-7; D gene: .; clone size: few
CDR3 protein: CASSLSLRDEQYF; CDR3 DNA: TGTGCCAGCAGTTTATCCCTCCGCGACGAGCAGTACTTC; V gene: TRBV27; J gene: TRBJ2-7; D gene: .; clone size: .
CDR3 protein: CASSPTLAKNTGELFF; CDR3 DNA: TGTGCCAGCAGCCCTACTTTAGCCAAGAACACCGGGGAGCTGTTTTTT; V gene: TRBV7-9; J gene: TRBJ2-2; D gene: .; clone size: .
CDR3 protein: CASGLVRYRGNRPTYEQYF; CDR3 DNA: TGTGCTAGTGGTTTGGTACGGTATCGGGGGAATAGACCCACCTACGAGCAGTACTTC; V gene: TRBV12-5; J gene: TRBJ2-7; D gene: .; clone size: .
CDR3 protein: CASSSGTGFYNSPLHF; CDR3 DNA: TGTGCCAGCAGTTCGGGGACAGGGTTCTATAATTCACCCCTCCACTTT; V gene: TRBV12-3/TRBV12-4; J gene: TRBJ1-6; D gene: TRBD1; clone size: few
CDR3 protein: CASSLERRSTEAFF; CDR3 DNA: TGTGCCAGCAGCCTAGAGAGGCGGAGCACTGAAGCTTTCTTT; V gene: TRBV7-6; J gene: TRBJ1-1; D gene: .; clone size: .
CDR3 protein: CATSSDRGDTEAFF; CDR3 DNA: TGTGCCACCAGCAGCGACAGGGGGGACACTGAAGCTTTCTTT; V gene: TRBV15; J gene: TRBJ1-1; D gene: TRBD1; clone size: .
CDR3 protein: CASSRLRGKGYQETQYF; CDR3 DNA: TGTGCCAGCAGTAGGCTCAGGGGCAAGGGGTACCAAGAGACCCAGTACTTC; V gene: TRBV27; J gene: TRBJ2-5; D gene: .; clone size: .
CDR3 protein: CASTKNRFGELFF; CDR3 DNA: TGTGCCAGCACCAAGAACAGGTTCGGGGAGCTGTTTTTT; V gene: TRBV11-2; J gene: TRBJ2-2; D gene: .; clone size: few
CDR3 protein: CASSPGGGTRTDTQYF; CDR3 DNA: TGTGCCAGCAGCCCGGGGGGCGGGACCAGGACAGATACGCAGTATTTT; V gene: TRBV3-1; J gene: TRBJ2-3; D gene: .; clone size: few
CDR3 protein: CSARSDRVPQHF; CDR3 DNA: TGCAGTGCCAGGTCGGACAGGGTGCCCCAGCATTTT; V gene: TRBV20-1; J gene: TRBJ1-5; D gene: TRBD1; clone size: few
CDR3 protein: CASIWGVAKVNYEQYF; CDR3 DNA: TGTGCCAGCATTTGGGGGGTTGCAAAGGTTAACTACGAGCAGTACTTC; V gene: TRBV27; J gene: TRBJ2-7; D gene: .; clone size: .
CDR3 protein: CATSGVALLVDNEQFF; CDR3 DNA: TGTGCCACCAGCGGAGTTGCCTTATTAGTCGACAATGAGCAGTTCTTC; V gene: TRBV15; J gene: TRBJ2-1; D gene: .; clone size: few
CDR3 protein: CASSPPAGTGGDTQYF; CDR3 DNA: TGTGCCAGCAGCCCCCCCGCCGGGACCGGGGGAGATACGCAGTATTTT; V gene: TRBV7-9; J gene: TRBJ2-3; D gene: .; clone size: .
CDR3 protein: CASSPGLAGGLAKNIQYF; CDR3 DNA: TGCGCCAGCAGCCCGGGACTAGCGGGAGGGCTGGCCAAAAACATTCAGTACTTC; V gene: TRBV5-1; J gene: TRBJ2-4; D gene: TRBD2; clone size: many
CDR3 protein: CASSVGTGVEQYF; CDR3 DNA: TGTGCCAGCAGCGTCGGGACAGGGGTCGAGCAGTACTTC; V gene: TRBV9; J gene: TRBJ2-7; D gene: TRBD1; clone size: .
CDR3 protein: CASSQVGGASNQPQHF; CDR3 DNA: TGCGCCAGCAGCCAAGTTGGAGGGGCGAGCAATCAGCCCCAGCATTTT; V gene: TRBV4-1; J gene: TRBJ1-5; D gene: .; clone size: .
CDR3 protein: CASSPSSQGYNSPLHF; CDR3 DNA: TGTGCCAGCTCACCATCGTCACAGGGATATAATTCACCCCTCCACTTT; V gene: TRBV18; J gene: TRBJ1-6; D gene: .; clone size: .